The present entry profiles one T cell receptor beta chain with its context. Its antigen is undetermined. The V and J ends lost 8 bases and 6 bases, in that order; junction bases with no gene match: 20. This CDR3 has 17 residues. Germline V gene data show CDR1 as MDHEN and CDR2 as SYDVKM. Cultured CD4+ T cells had their DNA profiled by the Oncomine TCR Beta short-read assay. TCRdb reprocessed the PCR reads with MiXCR, giving one entry per CDR3 protein. Among about 16,000 distinct CDR3 sequences listed, about 44% were seen once. The data originate from a study of vaccination and CD4 T cells after COVID-19. Treatment: roughly nine-day PBMC culture with coronavirus spike peptide pools or control peptides (ViraFEST assay). Before TCRs were sequenced, ViraFEST expanded antigen-specific T cells with peptide pools. Culture conditions combined 2 million to 2.5 million PBMCs per well with 9 to 10 IU/ml IL-2 and 8.5 to 10 ug/ml peptide pools.

The chain is built from TRBV28 and TRBJ2-7, with 9 bases lining up with TRBD1. The sequenced sample consisted of CD4+ T cells from blood, cultured in vitro. This receptor was obtained from a human donor who had recovered from COVID-19. The CDR3 coding sequence is TGTGCCAGCGGGTCCCTCGGGTACGGGACAGGGCGGATCGAGCAGTACTTC. Protein: CASGSLGYGTGRIEQYF.